This TCR beta chain was captured by sequencing in a study of vaccination effects on CD4 cells after COVID-19. Overall study context: Post-vaccine specimens arrived a median 72 days past the second dose.

Using immunoSEQ multiplex PCR, the repertoire was profiled, and TCRdb retains in-frame clones only, with some absent. This sample carries roughly 70,000 clones, 76% of them seen once, and the ten largest clones take approximately 0.95%. The CDR3 extends over 14 amino acids. J lost 4 bases, V lost 4 bases, and 4 bases had no gene match. The germline gives CDR1 SGHDN, CDR2 FVKESK. On this clone itself: Antigen specificity is unknown.

The ViraFEST assay expanded antigen-specific CD4+ T cells with viral peptide pools before sequencing. Following an approximately 11-day culture, CD4+ T cells were purified. BNT162b2 vaccine or mRNA-1273 vaccine was given to participants in two doses. The input for sequencing was CD4+ T cells from PBMCs cultured with HCoV-OC43 spike peptides, taken after COVID-19 vaccination. Noted subset: HCoV-OC43 spike overlapping peptide pool stimulation. V and J are TRBV14 and TRBJ2-1; the match to TRBD1 covers 7 bases. The sequence derives from a human donor who received a COVID-19 vaccine. CDR3 in amino acids: CASSPGQVYNEQFF. CDR3 sequence (DNA): TGTGCCAGCAGCCCCGGACAGGTATACAATGAGCAGTTCTTC.